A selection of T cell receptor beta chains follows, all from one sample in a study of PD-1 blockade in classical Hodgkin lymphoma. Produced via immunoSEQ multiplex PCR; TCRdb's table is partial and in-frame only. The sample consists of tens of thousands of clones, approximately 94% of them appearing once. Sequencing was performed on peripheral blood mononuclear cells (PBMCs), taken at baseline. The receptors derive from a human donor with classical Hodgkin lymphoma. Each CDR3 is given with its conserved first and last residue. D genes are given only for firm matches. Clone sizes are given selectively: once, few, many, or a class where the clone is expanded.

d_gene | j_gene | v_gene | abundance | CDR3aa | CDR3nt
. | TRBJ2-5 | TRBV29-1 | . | CSVAFSPRGQETQYF | TGCAGCGTTGCGTTTAGTCCCAGAGGTCAAGAGACCCAGTACTTC
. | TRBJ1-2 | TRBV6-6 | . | CASSPTGYGYTF | TGTGCCAGCAGTCCAACTGGGTATGGCTACACCTTC
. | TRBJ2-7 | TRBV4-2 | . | CASSRTTGTSTYEQYF | TGTGCCAGCAGCCGTACCACCGGGACGTCGACCTACGAGCAGTACTTC
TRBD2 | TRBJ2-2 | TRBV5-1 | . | CASSWTSGMNTGELFF | TGCGCCAGCAGCTGGACTAGCGGGATGAACACCGGGGAGCTGTTTTTT
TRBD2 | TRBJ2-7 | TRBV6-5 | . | CASGTSGSYEQYF | TGTGCCAGTGGGACTAGCGGCTCCTACGAGCAGTACTTC
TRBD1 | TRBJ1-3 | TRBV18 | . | CASSMTGAQDTIYF | TGTGCCAGCTCAATGACAGGGGCCCAGGACACCATATATTTT
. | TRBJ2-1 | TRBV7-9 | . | CASTINPSGGPPPNEQFF | TGTGCCAGTACGATTAACCCCTCCGGGGGGCCCCCGCCAAATGAGCAGTTCTTC
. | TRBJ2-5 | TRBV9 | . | CASSLGTYPQETQYF | TGTGCCAGCAGCCTCGGGACTTACCCCCAAGAGACCCAGTACTTC
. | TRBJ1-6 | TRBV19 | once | CASSEDGILSSYNSPLHF | TGTGCCAGTAGTGAGGACGGAATACTTAGCTCCTATAATTCACCCCTCCACTTT
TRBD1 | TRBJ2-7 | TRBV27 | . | CASSLGTGVDFYEQYF | TGTGCCAGCAGTCTGGGGACAGGGGTCGACTTCTACGAGCAGTACTTC
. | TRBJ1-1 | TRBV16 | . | CASSQPMNTEAFF | TGTGCCAGCAGCCAACCGATGAACACTGAAGCTTTCTTT
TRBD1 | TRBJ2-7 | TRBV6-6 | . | CASSYRDRGTYEQYF | TGTGCCAGCAGTTACCGGGACAGGGGAACCTACGAGCAGTACTTC
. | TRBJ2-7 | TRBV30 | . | CAWKHPQGYAYEQYF | TGTGCCTGGAAACACCCTCAGGGTTATGCCTACGAGCAGTACTTC
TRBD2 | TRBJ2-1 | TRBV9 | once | CASSLTSGGVYEQFF | TGTGCCAGCAGCCTCACTAGCGGGGGGGTCTATGAGCAGTTCTTC
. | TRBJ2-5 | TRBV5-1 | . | CASSRELETQYF | TGCGCCAGCAGCCGGGAGTTGGAGACCCAGTACTTC
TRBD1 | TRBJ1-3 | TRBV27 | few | CADLEGARNTIYF | TGTGCAGACTTAGAGGGGGCTCGAAACACCATATATTTT
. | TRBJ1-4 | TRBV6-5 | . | CASSFQGQNNEKLFF | TGTGCCAGCAGCTTCCAGGGGCAAAATAATGAAAAACTGTTTTTT
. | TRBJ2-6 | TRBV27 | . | CASSFDLWSSGANVLTF | TGTGCCAGCAGTTTTGACCTTTGGTCCTCTGGGGCCAACGTCCTGACTTTC
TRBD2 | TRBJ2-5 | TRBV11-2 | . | CASCGGSCETQYF | TGTGCCAGCTGCGGGGGGAGCTGTGAGACCCAGTACTTC
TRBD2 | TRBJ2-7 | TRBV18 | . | CASSLLPTSSTSYEQYF | TGTGCCAGCTCACTGCTACCGACTAGCTCAACCTCCTACGAGCAGTACTTC
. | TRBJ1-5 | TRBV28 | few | CASTRDFGPQHF | TGTGCCAGCACCCGGGACTTCGGGCCCCAGCATTTT
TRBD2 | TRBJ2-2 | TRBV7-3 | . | CASSLAGGNTGELFF | TGTGCCAGCAGCTTAGCGGGGGGAAACACCGGGGAGCTGTTTTTT
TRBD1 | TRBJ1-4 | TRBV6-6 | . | CASRHRGGREKLFF | TGTGCCAGCAGACACAGGGGCGGGAGGGAAAAACTGTTTTTT
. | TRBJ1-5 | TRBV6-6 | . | CASSYSNSGNQPQHF | TGTGCCAGCAGTTACTCGAACTCGGGCAATCAGCCCCAGCATTTT
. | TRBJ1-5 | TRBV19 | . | CASSITQTGYQPQHF | TGTGCCAGTAGTATAACTCAGACAGGATATCAGCCCCAGCATTTT
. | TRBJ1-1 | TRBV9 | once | CASSPPDSSGRNTEAFF | TGTGCCAGCAGCCCCCCCGACTCATCCGGGCGGAACACTGAAGCTTTCTTT
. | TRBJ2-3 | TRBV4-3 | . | CASSQDGQLFEADTQYF | TGCGCCAGCAGCCAAGACGGACAGCTCTTTGAGGCAGATACGCAGTATTTT
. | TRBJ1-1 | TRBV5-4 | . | CASSPNLGDGPRDTEAFF | TGTGCCAGCAGCCCTAATCTCGGGGACGGACCTAGGGACACTGAAGCTTTCTTT
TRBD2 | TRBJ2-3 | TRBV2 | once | CASSRTSGRTDTQYF | TGTGCCAGCAGTAGGACTAGCGGGAGGACAGATACGCAGTATTTT
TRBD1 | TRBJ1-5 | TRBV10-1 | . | CASRTITGGIEGNQPQHF | TGCGCCAGCAGGACTATTACAGGGGGGATTGAAGGCAATCAGCCCCAGCATTTT
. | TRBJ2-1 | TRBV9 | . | CASSVFSTSNYNEQFF | TGTGCCAGCAGCGTGTTCTCCACCTCAAATTACAATGAGCAGTTCTTC
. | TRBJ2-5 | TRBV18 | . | CASSPGPQETQYF | TGTGCCAGCTCACCAGGGCCCCAAGAGACCCAGTACTTC
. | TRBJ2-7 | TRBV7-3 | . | CASSLGRTGDEQYF | TGTGCCAGCAGCTTAGGCAGGACCGGGGACGAGCAGTACTTC
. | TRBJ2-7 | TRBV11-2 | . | CASSHFLRGNEQYF | TGTGCCAGCAGCCATTTCCTACGGGGAAACGAGCAGTACTTC
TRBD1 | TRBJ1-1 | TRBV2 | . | CASSALQGYPEAFF | TGTGCCAGCAGTGCTTTACAGGGGTACCCTGAAGCTTTCTTT
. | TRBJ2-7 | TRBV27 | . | CASSLGGVGSYEQYF | TGTGCCAGCAGTCTAGGGGGTGTTGGGTCCTACGAGCAGTACTTC
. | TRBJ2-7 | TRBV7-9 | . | CASSYRQVGRKSYEQYF | TGTGCCAGCAGCTACCGGCAAGTTGGAAGGAAATCCTACGAGCAGTACTTC
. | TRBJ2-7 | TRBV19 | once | CASSSSYEQYF | TGTGCCAGTAGTAGCTCCTACGAGCAGTACTTC
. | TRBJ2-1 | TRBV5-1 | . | CASSFGYNEQFF | TGCGCCAGCAGCTTCGGCTACAATGAGCAGTTCTTC
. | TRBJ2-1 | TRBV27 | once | CASSPAFFELQFF | TGTGCCAGCAGCCCCGCGTTTTTCGAGCTGCAGTTCTTC